The rows below give T cell receptor beta chains drawn from one sample of a study of blood T cell repertoires in COVID-19. Using immunoSEQ multiplex PCR, the repertoire was profiled, and TCRdb retains in-frame clones only, with some absent. The table has 300,000 to 350,000 clones, more than 85% seen once; the top ten hold roughly 1%. Source material: PBMCs or T cells enriched from blood (not recorded which). These receptors all stem from a woman aged 25 to 39 who had recovered from COVID-19. Each CDR3 is given without its conserved first and last residue. Fields, in order: V gene, CDR3 protein.

V: TRBV6-2/TRBV6-3; CDR3: ASSWGLVDQPQH
V: TRBV28; CDR3: ASSLSGGGQPQH
V: TRBV15; CDR3: ATSRDFPQDEQF
V: TRBV27; CDR3: ASSLSGTGALGNQPQH
V: TRBV28; CDR3: ASSLRGQGGTEAF
V: TRBV27; CDR3: ASSPLTGPGDEQY
V: TRBV5-4; CDR3: ASSLQGADTGELF
V: TRBV7-9; CDR3: AMSPGQLNKGVNQPQH
V: TRBV11-2; CDR3: ASSLGPVEYTEAF
V: TRBV27; CDR3: ASRALSGTGNSPLH
V: TRBV7-2; CDR3: ASSLVLAGGRRTDTQY
V: TRBV29-1; CDR3: SGSMDWSEQF
V: TRBV2; CDR3: ASSEVADNYGYT
V: TRBV19; CDR3: ASSMGGGRTYGYT
V: TRBV5-4; CDR3: ASSFAGQSNQPQH
V: TRBV3-1/TRBV3-2; CDR3: ASSLRPGTANEAF
V: TRBV19; CDR3: ASSDVAGATKNIQY
V: TRBV10-3; CDR3: AISESVDNYGYT
V: TRBV29-1; CDR3: SVESISGNTIY
V: TRBV11-2; CDR3: ASSLEPNQPQH
V: TRBV24-1; CDR3: ATSDRRVNTGELF
V: TRBV10-3; CDR3: AISESTGPQH
V: TRBV28; CDR3: ASRAATDTQY
V: TRBV5-4; CDR3: ASSSLAGGDNEQF
V: TRBV7-4; CDR3: ASRNGGYT
V: TRBV7-2; CDR3: ASSEQGFSGNTIY
V: TRBV11-2; CDR3: ASSSGTGASGNIQY
V: TRBV15; CDR3: ATSRDYSMNTEAF
V: TRBV7-8; CDR3: ASSSRGRGDDEQY
V: TRBV7-6; CDR3: ASSLYETSAGGELF
V: TRBV6-6; CDR3: ASSPDRDQPQH
V: TRBV28; CDR3: ASSLSGEQY
V: TRBV6-6; CDR3: ASSYRGQGSVEAF
V: TRBV30; CDR3: AWSVGWDRGLMNTEAF
V: TRBV4-1; CDR3: ASSQTPGGGDQPQH
V: TRBV29-1; CDR3: SAHQPTVPGRGEKLF
V: TRBV6-5; CDR3: ASSSDTAEQF
V: TRBV5-1; CDR3: ASSLSRGANTEAF
V: TRBV5-1; CDR3: ASSLVTGAYEQY
V: TRBV5-6; CDR3: ASSSAGSRDSPLH
V: TRBV6-1; CDR3: ASSEETFSFDEQF
V: TRBV28; CDR3: ASSFTRDIYGYT
V: TRBV3-1/TRBV3-2; CDR3: ASSQVTGNTEAF
V: TRBV27; CDR3: ASGGIGQGVGQPQH
V: TRBV19; CDR3: ASSRDRDTEAF
V: TRBV2; CDR3: ASSPGTGFNGYT
V: TRBV7-2; CDR3: ASSLVGSASSYNEQF
V: TRBV19; CDR3: ASSIDLGDSPLH
V: TRBV19; CDR3: ASSISGQGAGEQY
V: TRBV7-9; CDR3: ASSLGQGMNIQY
V: TRBV6-5; CDR3: AAASGRLNEQF